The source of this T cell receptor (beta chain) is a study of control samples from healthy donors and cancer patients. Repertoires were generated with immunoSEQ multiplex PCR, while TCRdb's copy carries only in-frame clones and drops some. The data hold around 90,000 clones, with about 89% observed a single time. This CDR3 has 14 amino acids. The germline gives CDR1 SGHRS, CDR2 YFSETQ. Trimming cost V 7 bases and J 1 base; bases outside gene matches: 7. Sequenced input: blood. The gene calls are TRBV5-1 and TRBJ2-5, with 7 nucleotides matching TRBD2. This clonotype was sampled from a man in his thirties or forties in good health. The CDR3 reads CASARSGAQETQYF. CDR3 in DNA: TGCGCCAGCGCAAGAAGCGGGGCCCAAGAGACCCAGTACTTC.